These T cell receptor beta chains were read from a single sample in a study of blood T cell repertoires in COVID-19. The assay was immunoSEQ multiplex PCR, and TCRdb's table has in-frame clones only and misses some. The sample yields about 87,000 clones, over 70% seen once. The sequenced sample was peripheral blood. The receptors originated from a woman aged 45-59 years with acute or convalescent COVID-19. Both conserved end residues are part of each CDR3. The D gene is left open where the match is weak.

V	length	D	J	DNA	CDR3
TRBV27	13	NA	TRBJ1-5	TGTGCCAGCAGTTCGCGGAGTCCTCAGCCCCAGCATTTT	CASSSRSPQPQHF
TRBV15	17	TRBD2	TRBJ2-3	TGTGCCACCAGCTCAAGTTTACTAGCGGTGTTCGAAGATACGCAGTATTTT	CATSSSLLAVFEDTQYF
TRBV12-3/TRBV12-4	13	TRBD2	TRBJ2-7	TGTGCCAGCAGTTTAGTACTAGCGGGGGTACAGTACTTC	CASSLVLAGVQYF
TRBV18	14	NA	TRBJ1-1	TGTGCCAGCTTCCTACAGGGACAAAACACTGAAGCTTTCTTT	CASFLQGQNTEAFF
TRBV28	14	TRBD2	TRBJ2-5	TGTGCCAGCAGCCAAAGCGGGGGGGCAGAGACCCAGTACTTC	CASSQSGGAETQYF
TRBV7-2	14	NA	TRBJ1-3	TGTGCCAGCAGACCGACAGGCTCTGGAAACACCATATATTTT	CASRPTGSGNTIYF
TRBV9	14	NA	TRBJ1-2	TGTGCCAGCACCCCTAAGGGCAGGGGCTATGGCTACACCTTC	CASTPKGRGYGYTF
TRBV6-6	15	TRBD1	TRBJ1-3	TGTGCCAGCAGTTCCGCGGACAGGGCAGGAAACACCATATATTTT	CASSSADRAGNTIYF
TRBV5-5	14	TRBD1	TRBJ1-1	TGTGCCAGCAGCTGGGACAGGTTGAACACTGAAGCTTTCTTT	CASSWDRLNTEAFF
TRBV7-9	12	NA	TRBJ1-3	TGTGCCAGCATGCGCTCTGGAAACACCATATATTTT	CASMRSGNTIYF
TRBV7-9	12	NA	TRBJ1-1	TGTGCCAGCGCTGACAGGAACACTGAAGCTTTCTTT	CASADRNTEAFF
TRBV7-9	15	TRBD1	TRBJ1-4	TGTGCCAGCAGCCCTACGACAGGGGCCGGGGAAAAACTGTTTTTT	CASSPTTGAGEKLFF
TRBV19	13	NA	TRBJ2-3	TGTGCCAGTAGTATGTTGCGAGGGGATACGCAGTATTTT	CASSMLRGDTQYF
TRBV7-3	14	NA	TRBJ2-5	TGTGCCAGCAGCTTTGACGGCAGAGGAGAGACCCAGTACTTC	CASSFDGRGETQYF
TRBV3-1/TRBV3-2	15	NA	TRBJ1-2	TGTGCCAGCAGCCAAAAAATGGGGGCTCTGGGGGGCTACACCTTC	CASSQKMGALGGYTF
TRBV6-5	15	NA	TRBJ1-2	TGTGCCAGCAGCTCCGGTCCGAAACAGGGCTATGGCTACACCTTC	CASSSGPKQGYGYTF
TRBV28	17	TRBD1	TRBJ2-3	TGTGCCAGCAGTTCCCCGCCGGGACAGGGGGCGGGAGATACGCAGTATTTT	CASSSPPGQGAGDTQYF
TRBV19	11	TRBD1	TRBJ1-1	TGTGCCCGGGGTGGGACAGGTGAAGCTTTCTTT	CARGGTGEAFF
TRBV7-2	14	NA	TRBJ1-1	TGTGCCAGCAGCTTAGCGAGCCTGAACACTGAAGCTTTCTTT	CASSLASLNTEAFF
TRBV27	16	NA	TRBJ2-7	TGTGCCAGCAGTTCCCCAGGGCAGGGGGGCTCCTACGAGCAGTACTTC	CASSSPGQGGSYEQYF
TRBV4-3	13	NA	TRBJ1-1	TGCGCCAGCAGCTCCAAGGAGGGGACTGAAGCTTTCTTT	CASSSKEGTEAFF
TRBV25-1	13	NA	TRBJ1-2	TGTGCCAGCAGTGAACCCCATCAGGGAGGCTACACCTTC	CASSEPHQGGYTF